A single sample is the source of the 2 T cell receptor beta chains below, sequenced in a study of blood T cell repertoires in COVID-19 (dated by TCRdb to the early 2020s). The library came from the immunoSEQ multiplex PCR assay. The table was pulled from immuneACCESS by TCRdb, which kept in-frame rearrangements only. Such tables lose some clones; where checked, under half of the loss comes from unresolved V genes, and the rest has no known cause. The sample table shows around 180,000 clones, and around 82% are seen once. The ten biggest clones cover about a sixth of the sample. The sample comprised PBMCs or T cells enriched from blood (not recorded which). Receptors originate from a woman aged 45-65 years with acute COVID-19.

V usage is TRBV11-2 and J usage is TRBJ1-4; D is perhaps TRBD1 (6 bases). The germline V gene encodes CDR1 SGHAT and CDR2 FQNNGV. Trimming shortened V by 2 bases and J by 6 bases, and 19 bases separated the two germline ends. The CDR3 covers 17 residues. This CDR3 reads CASSLLQGSFQDEKLFF. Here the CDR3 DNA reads TGTGCCAGCAGCTTACTACAGGGTTCTTTTCAGGATGAAAAACTGTTTTTT. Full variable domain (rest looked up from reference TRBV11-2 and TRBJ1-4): EAGVAQSPRYKIIEKRQSVAFWCNPISGHATLYWYQQILGQGPKLLIQFQNNGVVDDSQLPKDRFSAERLKGVDSTLKIQPAKLEDSAVYLCASSLLQGSFQDEKLFFGSGTQLSVL.

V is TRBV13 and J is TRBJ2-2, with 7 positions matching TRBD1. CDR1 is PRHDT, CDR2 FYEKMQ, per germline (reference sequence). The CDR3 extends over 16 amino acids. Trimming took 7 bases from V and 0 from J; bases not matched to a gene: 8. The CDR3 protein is CASTKQGTSNTGELFF. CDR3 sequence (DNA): TGTGCCAGCACTAAACAGGGGACCTCGAACACCGGGGAGCTGTTTTTT.